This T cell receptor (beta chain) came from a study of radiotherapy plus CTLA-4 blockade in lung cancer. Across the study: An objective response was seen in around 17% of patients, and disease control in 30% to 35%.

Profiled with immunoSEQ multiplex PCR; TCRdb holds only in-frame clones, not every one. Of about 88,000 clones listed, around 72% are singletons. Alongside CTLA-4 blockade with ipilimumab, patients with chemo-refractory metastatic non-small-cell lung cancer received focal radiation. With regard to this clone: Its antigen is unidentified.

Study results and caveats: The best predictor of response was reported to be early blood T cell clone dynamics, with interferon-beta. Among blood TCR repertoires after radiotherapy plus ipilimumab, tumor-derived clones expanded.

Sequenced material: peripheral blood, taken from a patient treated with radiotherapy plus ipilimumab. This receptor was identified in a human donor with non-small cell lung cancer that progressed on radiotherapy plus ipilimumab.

The CDR3 DNA follows: TGTGCCAGCAGCATGACAATCATGAACACTGAAGCTTTCTTT. Translating it yields CASSMTIMNTEAFF. V usage is TRBV7-8 and J usage is TRBJ1-1; D uncertain. The CDR3 has 14 amino acids. V lost 5 bases, J lost 0 bases, and 10 bases lay in between. CDR1 and CDR2 from the germline V gene are SGHVS and FQNEAQ.